This T cell receptor beta chain originates from a study of T cell repertoires in cytomegalovirus infection. Across the whole study: Indicated by public TCR beta signatures were CMV infection and matching HLA type.

TCRdb re-derived calls from the reads in MiXCR, one entry per CDR3 protein. The sample carries 90,000 to 120,000 distinct CDR3 sequences, under 45% recorded once. The germline V gene encodes CDR1 LGHNT and CDR2 FRNRAP. The length of the CDR3 is 14 residues. Trimming took 6 bases from V and 3 from J, leaving 13 bases between them. Points on this clonotype: The antigen is unknown.

Whole-study results and caveats: What dominated the ex vivo response were HLA-C-restricted CMV-specific TCR beta clonotypes.

The rearrangement links TRBV12-5 to TRBJ2-3; D gene uncertain. The input for sequencing was CD8+ T cells from cultured PBMCs, taken from culture after CMV antigen stimulation. The TCR was taken from a human donor in good health (CMV status not recorded). Some clones in this sample may be carry-over from other donors' samples. The CDR3 DNA follows: TGTGCTAGTGGCCCCGGTTTTCTGACAGATACGCAGTATTTT. Amino acids: CASGPGFLTDTQYF.